This T cell receptor beta chain originates from a study of cytomegalovirus exposure and HLA in healthy donors. Regarding this clone: Its antigen remains unidentified.

Study observations and caveats: There were some public TCRs occurring in many donors, but most TCR sequences were rare.

Use of 60 Vbeta and 13 Jbeta primers characterized the PCR. In the authors' workflow: Later, an analysis found 75 million to 100 million unique TCR beta chains, and about 10 million of these were shared. Sequencing was performed with immunoSEQ multiplex PCR; in TCRdb, only in-frame clones are kept and a portion is missing. V and J calls and clone size follow that table, whereas D and trimming were derived from the DNA. The sample includes 250,000 to 350,000 clones, 86% seen only once; the top ten take roughly 4%. The V segment lost 6 bases and the J segment 2 bases; nucleotides outside the gene matches: 5. CDR3 size: 16 residues. From germline, CDR1 is SGHAT and CDR2 FQDESV (reference sequence). Unrecorded immune exposure was likely among donors, who were nominally healthy when sampled.

J is TRBJ2-5 and V is TRBV11-1; 14 bases line up with TRBD2. The sequence derives from a man aged 40-55 years in good health and CMV-seropositive. Sequenced sample: PBMCs. The CDR3 DNA is TGTGCCAGCAGTCGAGGGACTAGCGGGGGACAAGAGACCCAGTACTTC. It yields the protein CASSRGTSGGQETQYF.